Each of the 32 T cell receptor beta chains below was sequenced from the same sample in a study of human T cells and chemical hapten exposure. TCRdb processed the RACE reads anew with MiXCR; each CDR3 protein has one entry. This sample carries 180,000 or so distinct CDR3 sequences, about 31% of them seen once, and the ten largest clones take 2.9%. Specified time point: pre-sensitization, week 0. The treatment: therapeutic diphenylcyclopropenone sensitization with weekly scalp DPC. The sample was whole blood, taken in connection with sensitization to the hapten diphenylcyclopropenone (DPC). These receptors all stem from a woman aged 30 to 39 with alopecia areata. Some clones in this sample may be carry-over from other donors' samples.

This clonotype was seen more than once but under ten times. The chain couples TRBV6-5 to TRBJ1-3; the D gene is possibly TRBD1 (5 bases). Germline CDR1 is MNHEY and CDR2 is SVGAGI. The V end lost 6 bases, the J end lost 0 bases, and 12 bases lay between the germline ends. The CDR3 has 15 residues. Here the CDR3 DNA reads TGTGCCAGCAGCCGGGACGGATACTCTGGAAACACCATATATTTT. This gives the protein CASSRDGYSGNTIYF.

This clonotype was counted only a few times. One junction end disagrees with the germline gene, perhaps due to a read error. The V and J genes are TRBV28 and TRBJ2-7; 7 bases agree with TRBD1. The germline V gene has CDR1 MDHEN and CDR2 SYDVKM. The CDR3 contains 15 residues. CDR3 region: CTSSLGTVSGYEQYF. CDR3 DNA: TGTACCAGCAGTTTGGGGACAGTCAGTGGGTACGAGCAGTACTTC.

This clonotype was seen more than once but under ten times. The V call is TRBV20-1, the J call TRBJ1-2; TRBD1 matches 8 bases. This CDR3 spans 15 amino acids. V trimming: 0 bases; J trimming: 4 bases; junction bases outside the gene matches: 7. CDR1 is DFQATT and CDR2 is SNEGSKA in the germline V gene (reference sequence). CDR3 loop: CSARERSGGVYGYTF. The CDR3 nucleotides read TGCAGTGCTAGAGAACGCTCAGGGGGCGTCTATGGCTACACCTTC.

This clonotype was recorded at least ten times. The chain couples TRBV18 to TRBJ1-5; D is unclear. The CDR3 covers 16 residues. V lost 1 base to trimming and J lost 2 bases, with 12 bases between them. CDR1 KGHSH and CDR2 LQKENI come from the germline V gene. CDR3 DNA: TGTGCCAGCTCACCACGGGCAGCCTCGGGCAATCAGCCCCAGCATTTT. It translates to CASSPRAASGNQPQHF.

This clonotype was counted a few times. This chain joins TRBV19 and TRBJ2-1; the D is unclear. CDR3 length: 18 residues. Trimming removed 5 bases from V and 1 base from J, with 21 bases in between. CDR1 LNHDA and CDR2 SQIVND come from the germline V gene (reference sequence). The CDR3 DNA sequence: TGTGCCAGTAGTCGTCCCGGTGTGGCCTACTCTTCCTACAATGAGCAGTTCTTC. It encodes CASSRPGVAYSSYNEQFF.

The chain couples TRBV11-3 to TRBJ1-1, with TRBD1 as a possible D gene (5 bases). This CDR3 is 16 amino acids long. Germline CDR1 is SGHNT and CDR2 is YENEEA. V lost 1 base to trimming and J lost 1 base, with 13 bases between them. CDR3: CASSLVRGGGNTEAFF. CDR3 coding DNA: TGTGCCAGCAGCTTAGTGAGGGGCGGAGGGAACACTGAAGCTTTCTTT.

The chain carries TRBV20-1 and TRBJ2-2; no clear D. Trimming removed 1 base from V and 0 bases from J, with 9 bases in between. The CDR3 sequence is 15 residues long. Looked up from germline, CDR1 is DFQATT and CDR2 is SNEGSKA (reference sequence). CDR3 bases: TGCAGTGCTAGAGCCCGGACCGCGAACACCGGGGAGCTGTTTTTT. Its protein product is CSARARTANTGELFF.

The V and J genes are TRBV29-1 and TRBJ2-1, with TRBD2 identical over 7 bases. CDR3 length: 16 amino acids. The germline V gene has CDR1 SQVTM and CDR2 ANQGSEA. Trimming took 4 bases from V and 3 from J; bases not matched to a gene: 12. CDR3 sequence reads: CSVGGTGTTNYNEQFF. The CDR3 nucleotides read TGCAGCGTTGGGGGGACCGGGACTACCAACTACAATGAGCAGTTCTTC.

The chain combines TRBV20-1 with TRBJ2-1, with D uncertain. Germline V gene sequence: CDR1 DFQATT, CDR2 SNEGSKA (reference sequence). Trimming left V 0 bases short and J 5 bases short, with 8 bases between. There are 13 residues in the CDR3. The CDR3 is CSARDPADNEQFF. CDR3 DNA sequence: TGCAGTGCTAGAGATCCGGCAGACAATGAGCAGTTCTTC.

The genes are TRBV5-1 and TRBJ1-2, with D hard to call. Per germline, CDR1 SGHRS and CDR2 YFSETQ. V was trimmed by 0 bases and J by 2 bases, leaving 5 bases between them. The CDR3 sequence is 13 residues long. CDR3 bases: TGCGCCAGCAGCTTGGAGGGCAACTATGGCTACACCTTC. It specifies CASSLEGNYGYTF.

V is TRBV6-5 and J is TRBJ2-1; 13 nucleotides line up with TRBD2. The V segment lost 6 bases and the J segment 10 bases; nucleotides outside the gene matches: 9. Germline CDR1 reads MNHEY; CDR2 reads SVGAGI. This CDR3 comprises 15 residues. In nucleotides, the CDR3 is TGTGCCAGCAGCCCTACTAGCGGGGGGGCCTGGGAGCAGTTCTTC. Protein: CASSPTSGGAWEQFF.

This clonotype was seen many times. The chain employs TRBV7-7 and TRBJ2-3; D remains unclear. This CDR3 has 14 amino acids. V gave up 1 base and J gave up 3 bases, with 8 bases separating them. The germline gives CDR1 SSHAT, CDR2 FNYEAQ (reference sequence). The CDR3 nucleotides read TGTGCCAGCAGCTTAGTGGGGTTGACAGATACGCAGTATTTT. Its translation: CASSLVGLTDTQYF.

The V gene is TRBV29-1, the J gene TRBJ1-1; 9 bases are shared with TRBD1. CDR1 and CDR2 (germline): SQVTM, ANQGSEA. The V segment lost 7 bases and the J segment 7 bases; nucleotides outside the gene matches: 7. The CDR3 runs to 12 residues. The CDR3 protein is CSAPRTGDEAFF. CDR3 nucleotide sequence: TGCAGCGCCCCCCGGACAGGGGATGAAGCTTTCTTT.

V is TRBV6-2 or TRBV6-3 and J is TRBJ2-3; 7 nucleotides agree with TRBD1. Germline values: CDR1 MNHEY, CDR2 SVGEGT. V dropped 7 bases and J dropped 3; count of bases not matched to a gene: 10. CDR3 size: 15 residues. CDR3 sequence reads: CASNQRQGVTDTQYF. The CDR3 DNA reads as TGTGCCAGCAACCAGCGGCAGGGGGTGACAGATACGCAGTATTTT.

This clonotype was counted only a few times. The chain employs TRBV29-1 and TRBJ2-7, with TRBD1 identical over 7 bases. The CDR3 has 13 amino acids. The V gene end was trimmed by 6 bases and the J gene end by 5 bases; junction bases not matched to a gene: 10. From germline, CDR1 is SQVTM and CDR2 ANQGSEA. CDR3 sequence: CSVELTGKNEQYF. CDR3 sequence (DNA): TGCAGCGTGGAGTTGACAGGGAAGAACGAGCAGTACTTC.

The CDR3 spells CASRYDRERTEAFF. DNA of the CDR3: TGCGCCAGCAGATACGACAGGGAAAGAACTGAAGCTTTCTTT. This chain links TRBV5-1 with TRBJ1-1; 7 positions match TRBD1. Germline V gene data show CDR1 as SGHRS and CDR2 as YFSETQ. This CDR3 contains 14 residues. J gave up 5 bases and V 5 bases, and 9 bases lay outside the gene matches.

A few counts support this clonotype. The chain has TRBV7-4 and TRBJ1-5; 9 bases line up with TRBD1. Trimming at V came to 1 base and at J to 0 bases, leaving 1 base not matched to a gene. Per the germline V gene, CDR1 is SGHVT and CDR2 is SQSDAQ. This CDR3 is 16 amino acids long. The DNA for the CDR3 is TGTGCCAGCAGCTTAGGGGACAGGGTTAGCAATCAGCCCCAGCATTTT. The encoded protein is CASSLGDRVSNQPQHF. The whole variable domain, filled in from reference TRBV7-4 and TRBJ1-5, reads GAGVSQSPRYKVAKRGRDVALRCDSISGHVTLYWYRQTLGQGSEVLTYSQSDAQRDKSGRPSGRFSAERPERSVSTLKIQRTEQGDSAVYLCASSLGDRVSNQPQHFGDGTRLSIL.

V usage is TRBV29-1 and J usage is TRBJ2-7; D remains unclear. The CDR3 is 14 amino acids. The germline V gene encodes CDR1 SQVTM and CDR2 ANQGSEA. V gave up 4 bases and J gave up 6 bases, with 19 bases separating them. For the CDR3, the DNA is TGCAGCGTTGCCCTTGACACCGCACGGGTCGAGCAGTACTTC. As protein: CSVALDTARVEQYF.

The chain couples TRBV7-9 to TRBJ1-2; 11 nucleotides line up with TRBD1. Germline CDR1 SEHNR, CDR2 FQNEAQ (reference sequence). The CDR3 sequence is 15 residues long. The V segment lost 6 bases and the J segment 3 bases; nucleotides outside the gene matches: 6. CDR3 nucleotide sequence: TGTGCCAGCAGTTCGGGACAGGGGGTCCACTATGGCTACACCTTC. It translates to CASSSGQGVHYGYTF. Based on the CDR3 plus reference TRBV7-9 and TRBJ1-2, the full variable domain is DTGVSQNPRHKITKRGQNVTFRCDPISEHNRLYWYRQTLGQGPEFLTYFQNEAQLEKSRLLSDRFSAERPKGSFSTLEIQRTEQGDSAMYLCASSSGQGVHYGYTFGSGTRLTVV.

In its sample, this clonotype was seen once. This sequence joins TRBV27 and TRBJ1-2, with a possible D match to TRBD1 (5 bases). Trimming removed 6 bases from V and 4 bases from J, with 15 bases in between. CDR3 length equals 14 residues. Germline-derived CDR1 and CDR2 are MNHEY and SMNVEV (reference sequence). The CDR3 sequence: CASSLRDGAYGYTF. CDR3 DNA sequence: TGTGCCAGCAGCCTAAGGGACGGGGCCTATGGCTACACCTTC.

This chain links TRBV6-6 with TRBJ1-2; no clear D. The V and J ends lost 8 bases and 0 bases respectively, with 13 bases between them. The V gene's germline CDR1 is MNHNY and CDR2 SVGAGI (reference sequence). This CDR3 comprises 14 residues. The CDR3 coding sequence is TGTGCCAGCTCCTACAGCTCCGCTAACTATGGCTACACCTTC. This sequence encodes CASSYSSANYGYTF.

This clonotype was detected a few times. The chain employs TRBV10-3 and TRBJ2-5; D ambiguous. Trimming shortened V by 2 bases and J by 1 base, and 5 bases separated the two germline ends. CDR1 and CDR2 (germline): ENHRY, SYGVKD. The CDR3 is made up of 13 amino acids. The CDR3 nucleotides read TGTGCCATCAGTGAGGGCGCCCAAGAGACCCAGTACTTC. Its translation: CAISEGAQETQYF.

The V and J genes are TRBV6-1 and TRBJ1-5; TRBD1 might be the D (6 bases). Germline values: CDR1 MNHNS, CDR2 SASEGT. Deletions cut 6 bases from V and 2 bases from J, with 20 bases between. CDR3 length: 17 residues. Here the CDR3 DNA reads TGTGCCAGCAGACAGCAGGGACATTCACTGGGCAATCAGCCCCAGCATTTT. Translated, it gives CASRQQGHSLGNQPQHF.

This clonotype came up a few times. The chain employs TRBV27 and TRBJ1-2; D ambiguous. Germline V lookup: CDR1 MNHEY, CDR2 SMNVEV (reference sequence). V lost 5 bases to trimming and J lost 0 bases, with 13 bases between them. CDR3 length: 15 residues. In DNA, the CDR3 is TGTGCCAGCAGTCCAACACCCCTTACTAACTATGGCTACACCTTC. Its protein product is CASSPTPLTNYGYTF.

This chain connects TRBV5-1 to TRBJ1-1, with D hard to call. V dropped 1 base and J dropped 2 bases, with 9 bases sitting between them. The CDR3 is made up of 14 amino acids. Germline CDR1 SGHRS, CDR2 YFSETQ. CDR3 nucleotides: TGCGCCAGCAGCTTGTTGTCCGTTAACACTGAAGCTTTCTTT. It encodes CASSLLSVNTEAFF.

This clonotype was counted between two and nine times. This rearrangement joins TRBV7-8 to TRBJ1-2; the D gene is possibly TRBD1 (6 bases). V lost 5 bases and J 0 bases, leaving 13 bases between the germline ends. Germline V gene lookup returns CDR1 SGHVS and CDR2 FQNEAQ. The CDR3 is 15 residues long. CDR3 sequence: CASSLYREANYGYTF. CDR3 nucleotides: TGTGCCAGCAGCCTTTACAGGGAAGCTAACTATGGCTACACCTTC.

V is TRBV28 and J is TRBJ2-7; no reliable D call. Trimming took 6 bases from V and 9 from J, leaving 18 bases between them. This CDR3 has 13 amino acids. Germline V lookup: CDR1 MDHEN, CDR2 SYDVKM. The CDR3 nucleotides read TGTGCCAGCAGCCCCGGCTCCGTGGCATCGCAGTACTTC. Translated: CASSPGSVASQYF.

The chain employs TRBV28 and TRBJ2-7; the D gene is possibly TRBD1 (6 bases). Per germline, CDR1 MDHEN and CDR2 SYDVKM. The V end lost 4 bases, the J end lost 2 bases, and 15 bases lay between the germline ends. The CDR3 is 15 amino acids. The DNA for the CDR3 is TGTGCCAGCAGTTCCCCGGCGGCAGGGGCCTACGAGCAGTACTTC. As protein: CASSSPAAGAYEQYF.

As DNA, the CDR3 is TGTGCCAGCTCACCTTACGGACAGTTTGAAAAACTGTTTTTT. Its protein product is CASSPYGQFEKLFF. The gene calls are TRBV18 and TRBJ1-4, with a weak D call TRBD1 (6 bases). The CDR3 runs 14 residues. In germline, CDR1 is KGHSH, CDR2 LQKENI. V was pared by 3 bases and J by 7 bases, with 12 bases between.

This clonotype was found a few times. In DNA, the CDR3 is TGTGCCAGCAGTTACAGGGGGCGAACAGATACGCAGTATTTT. Its translation: CASSYRGRTDTQYF. V gene TRBV28 combines with J gene TRBJ2-3; 9 positions match TRBD1. Losses at the gene ends were 4 bases for V and 3 bases for J; bases not matched to a gene: 2. CDR1 MDHEN and CDR2 SYDVKM come from the germline V gene. The CDR3 totals 14 residues. The full variable domain, its missing parts supplied by reference TRBV28 and TRBJ2-3, is DVKVTQSSRYLVKRTGEKVFLECVQDMDHENMFWYRQDPGLGLRLIYFSYDVKMKEKGDIPEGYSVSREKKERFSLILESASTNQTSMYLCASSYRGRTDTQYFGPGTRLTVL.

This chain links TRBV29-1 with TRBJ2-3; no firm D call. CDR1 SQVTM and CDR2 ANQGSEA come from the germline V gene. This CDR3 region has 13 residues. Deletions cut 5 bases from V and 1 base from J, with 10 bases between. CDR3 region: CSVRVDGTDTQYF. The CDR3 DNA reads TGCAGCGTTCGGGTCGACGGCACAGATACGCAGTATTTT.

The chain joins TRBV5-1 to TRBJ2-2; 7 positions match TRBD1. The CDR3 spans 16 residues. After removal of 6 bases from V and 4 bases from J, the junction contained 12 bases not matched to a gene. CDR1 is SGHRS, CDR2 YFSETQ, per germline. The CDR3 sequence is CASKPSGTVGTGELFF. CDR3 DNA: TGCGCCAGCAAACCCTCCGGGACAGTGGGCACCGGGGAGCTGTTTTTT.